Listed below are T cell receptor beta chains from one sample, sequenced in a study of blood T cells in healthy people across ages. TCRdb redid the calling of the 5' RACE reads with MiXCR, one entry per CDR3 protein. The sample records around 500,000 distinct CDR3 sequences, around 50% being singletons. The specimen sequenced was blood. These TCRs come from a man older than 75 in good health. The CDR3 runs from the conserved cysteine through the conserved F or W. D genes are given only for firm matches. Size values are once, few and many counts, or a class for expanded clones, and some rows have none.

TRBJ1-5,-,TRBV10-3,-,TGTGCCATCAGGGGCACCTCAACTGGCGAGCCCCAGCATTTT,CAIRGTSTGEPQHF
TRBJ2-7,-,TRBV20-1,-,TGCAGTGCTAGGCGGGATGGGACTTTCTCCTACGAGCAGTACTTC,CSARRDGTFSYEQYF
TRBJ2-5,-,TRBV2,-,TGTGCCAGCAGTGAGGGCCCAAGCATATCCCAAGAGACCCAGTACTTC,CASSEGPSISQETQYF
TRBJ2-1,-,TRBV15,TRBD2,TGTGCCACCAGCAGGCTTGGTGGGCGGGAGGGGAATGAGCAGTTCTTC,CATSRLGGREGNEQFF
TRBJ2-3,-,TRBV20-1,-,TGCAGTGCTAGGTCGGCAGTCACAGATACGCAGTATTTT,CSARSAVTDTQYF
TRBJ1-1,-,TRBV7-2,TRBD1,TGTGCCAGCAGCTTCCCCCGGGACAGGGGCGTGAACACTGAAGCTTTCTTT,CASSFPRDRGVNTEAFF
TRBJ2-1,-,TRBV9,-,TGTGCCAGCAGCGTAGCTGCAGAGCAGTTCTTC,CASSVAAEQFF
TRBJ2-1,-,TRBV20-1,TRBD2,TGCAGTGCTAGAAGCGGGACCACCAATGAGCAGTTCTTC,CSARSGTTNEQFF
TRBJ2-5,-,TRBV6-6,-,TGTGCCAGCAGTGGGAGCCAAGGTAATGAGCAGTACTTC,CASSGSQGNEQYF
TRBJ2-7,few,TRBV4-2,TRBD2,TGTGCCAGCAGCCAAGGCCCCAGCGGGAGGGACTCCTACGAGCAGTACTTC,CASSQGPSGRDSYEQYF
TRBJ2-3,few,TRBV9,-,TGTGCCAGCAGCGTAGTCGGCCTCACAGATACGCAGTATTTT,CASSVVGLTDTQYF
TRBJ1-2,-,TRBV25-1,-,TGTGCCAGCAGTGATAATTATGGCTACACCTTC,CASSDNYGYTF
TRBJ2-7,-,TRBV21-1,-,TGTGCCAGCAGCTCACGTACACCGGGACCGACAAACTACGAGCAGTACTTC,CASSSRTPGPTNYEQYF
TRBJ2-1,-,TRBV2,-,TGTGCCAGCAGCGCGGCGCTAGTGCTGAATGAGCAGTTCTTC,CASSAALVLNEQFF
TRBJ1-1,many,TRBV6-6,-,TGTGCCAGCAGTTACTCTTTAGGGACAGAAGCTTTCTTT,CASSYSLGTEAFF
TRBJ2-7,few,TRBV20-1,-,TGCAGTGCTAGATATGACAGCTACGAGCAGTACTTC,CSARYDSYEQYF
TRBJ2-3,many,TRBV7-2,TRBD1,TGTGCCAGCAGCTTGTCAGGGGGCGCGACAGATACGCAGTATTTT,CASSLSGGATDTQYF
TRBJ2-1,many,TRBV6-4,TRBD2,TGTGCCAGCAGTCCCCTGGGGCGGGGGATAGGCAATGAGCAGTTCTTC,CASSPLGRGIGNEQFF
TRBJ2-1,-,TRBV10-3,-,TGTGCCATCAGTGAGTCCGCCCATGAGCAGTTCTTC,CAISESAHEQFF
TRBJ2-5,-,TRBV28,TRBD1,TGTGCCAGCAGTTTACTCTCCTTAACAGGGGGCGGGGAGACCCAGTACTTC,CASSLLSLTGGGETQYF
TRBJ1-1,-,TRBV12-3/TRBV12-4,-,TGTGCCAGCAGCCCAGGCGCGTCGAGCACTGAAGCTTTCTTT,CASSPGASSTEAFF
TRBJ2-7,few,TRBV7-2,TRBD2,TGTGCCAGCAGCCATCTAGCGGGAGGGCACACCTACGAGCAGTACTTC,CASSHLAGGHTYEQYF
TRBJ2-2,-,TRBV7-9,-,TGTGCCAGCAGCCCCACAGGGACGGAGCTGTTTTTT,CASSPTGTELFF
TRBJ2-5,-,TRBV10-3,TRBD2,TGTGCCATCACCAAGGGGCGGGAGAGTACAGAGACCCAGTACTTC,CAITKGRESTETQYF
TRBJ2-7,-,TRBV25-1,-,TGTGCCAGCAGTGAATTTGAGACAGGAGGCGAGCAGTACTTC,CASSEFETGGEQYF
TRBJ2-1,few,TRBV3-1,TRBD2,TGTGCCAGCAGCCGGCTAGGGACTAGCAGCAATGAGCAGTTCTTC,CASSRLGTSSNEQFF
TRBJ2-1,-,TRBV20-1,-,TGCAGTGCTAGAGAATCAGGGATCGGTGAGCAGTTCTTC,CSARESGIGEQFF
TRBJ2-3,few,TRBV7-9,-,TGTGCCAGCAGCTTTGGCCAGCTTAGCACAGATACGCAGTATTTT,CASSFGQLSTDTQYF
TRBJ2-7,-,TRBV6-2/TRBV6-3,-,TGTGCCAGCAGAGACCCGACATCATCCGGCCAGCAGTACTTC,CASRDPTSSGQQYF
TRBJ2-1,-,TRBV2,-,TGTGCCAGCAGCTCCGGGACATCGTATGACAATGAGCAGTTCTTC,CASSSGTSYDNEQFF
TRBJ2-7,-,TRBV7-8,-,TGTGCCAGCAGCCCTTCCCTGGCCTACGAGCAGTACTTC,CASSPSLAYEQYF
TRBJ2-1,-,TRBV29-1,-,TGCAGCGTCATTTCCCCGGACAATGAGCAGTTCTTC,CSVISPDNEQFF
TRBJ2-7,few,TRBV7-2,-,TGTGCCAGCAGCTTAGCCCAACCCAGGGACGGATACGAGCAGTACTTC,CASSLAQPRDGYEQYF
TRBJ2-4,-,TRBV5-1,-,TGCGCCAGCAGCCGCGGAGCCCCAGCCAAAAACATTCAGTACTTC,CASSRGAPAKNIQYF
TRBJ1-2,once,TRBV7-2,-,TGTGCCAGCAGCTCGAGGGGTTCGAACGATGGCTACACCTTC,CASSSRGSNDGYTF
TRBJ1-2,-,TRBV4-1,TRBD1,TGCGCCAGCGGGACAGGGGACCTAAACTATGGCTACACCTTC,CASGTGDLNYGYTF
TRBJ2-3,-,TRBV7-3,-,TGTGCCAGCAGCTCCTACAGAACAGATACGCAGTATTTT,CASSSYRTDTQYF
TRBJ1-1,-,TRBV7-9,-,TGTGCCAGCATCTCGGCGAATGCAAACACTGAAGCTTTCTTT,CASISANANTEAFF
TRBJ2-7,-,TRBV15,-,TGTGCCACCAGCAGGGACTTCTACGAGCAGTACTTC,CATSRDFYEQYF
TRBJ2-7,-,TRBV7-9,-,TGTGCCAGCAGCCGCATCGGGGACATCCCCTACGAGCAGTACTTC,CASSRIGDIPYEQYF
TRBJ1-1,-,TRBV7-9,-,TGTGCCAGCAGCTTAGAACAGAGGATTGACACTGAAGCTTTCTTT,CASSLEQRIDTEAFF
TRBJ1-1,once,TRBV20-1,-,TGCAGTGCTATGGTGGACACTGAAGCTTTCTTT,CSAMVDTEAFF
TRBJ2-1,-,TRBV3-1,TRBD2,TGTGCCAGCAGCCAAGTGGGGACTAGCGGGAACAATGAGCAGTTCTTC,CASSQVGTSGNNEQFF
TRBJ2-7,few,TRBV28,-,TGTGCCAGCAGTACTCCGACGGCGCAGTACTTC,CASSTPTAQYF
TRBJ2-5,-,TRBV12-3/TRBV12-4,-,TGTGCCAGTTGCCGGAGGGTGGCCCAAGAGACCCAGTACTTC,CASCRRVAQETQYF
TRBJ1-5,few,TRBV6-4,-,TGTGCCAGCAGTGACGGTCCGAATCAGCCCCAGCATTTT,CASSDGPNQPQHF